The present T cell receptor (beta chain) was sequenced within a study of Graves' ophthalmopathy and Graves' hyperthyroidism. Study-wide results and caveats: A majority of expanded thyroid clonotypes exceeding 0.001 frequency were likewise present in blood.

Germline V gene sequence: CDR1 GTSNPN, CDR2 SVGIG (reference sequence). The CDR3 consists of 17 residues. Trimming took 2 bases from V and 1 from J; bases not matched to a gene: 10. Stable hyperthyroidism meant no ophthalmopathy within 18 months of follow-up. Hyperthyroidism patients, all newly diagnosed, had under 2 months' duration and ages of 18 to 65. In this sample, this clonotype turned up many times. The antigen is unknown. Transcripts of RNA were the source for amplifying TCR beta CDR3 regions. Following a first-round RT-PCR that used HTBI primers, a second-round multiplex PCR was carried out. TCRdb analysed the multiplex PCR reads with MiXCR anew, one entry per CDR3 protein. The table includes just over 400,000 distinct CDR3 sequences, over 20% detected once.

The clonotype was recovered from a woman aged 18-29 years with stable Graves' hyperthyroidism. The chain recombines TRBV30 with TRBJ2-4, with 8 bases aligning to TRBD1. The sequenced material came from peripheral blood. The CDR3 region is CAWSRAGGSGAKNIQYF. Written as DNA, the CDR3 is TGTGCCTGGAGTCGGGCAGGGGGCTCGGGGGCCAAAAACATTCAGTACTTC.